This entry lists 13 T cell receptor beta chains sequenced from one sample in a study of control samples from healthy donors and cancer patients. Method: immunoSEQ multiplex PCR; TCRdb's copy keeps in-frame clones and lacks some. The sample lists more than 70,000 clones; about 90% were seen once. The sequencing input was PBMCs. Receptors were obtained from a man aged 55 to 70 with lung cancer.

J is TRBJ2-2 and V is TRBV11-3; TRBD1 might be the D (6 bases). Trimming pared 5 bases from V and 0 bases from J, leaving 10 bases between. CDR3 length equals 15 residues. CDR1 SGHNT and CDR2 YENEEA come from the germline V gene. Written as DNA, the CDR3 is TGTGCCAGCAGCGCAACAGGGACGAACACCGGGGAGCTGTTTTTT. Its translation is CASSATGTNTGELFF. The variable domain in full, with the rest retrieved from reference TRBV11-3 and TRBJ2-2, is EAGVVQSPRYKIIEKKQPVAFWCNPISGHNTLYWYLQNLGQGPELLIRYENEEAVDDSQLPKDRFSAERLKGVDSTLKIQPAELGDSAVYLCASSATGTNTGELFFGEGSRLTVL.

The gene calls are TRBV10-3 and TRBJ1-6; 10 nucleotides agree with TRBD1. The V gene's germline CDR1 is ENHRY and CDR2 SYGVKD. V was pared by 6 bases and J by 5 bases, with 4 bases of the junction left unmatched. This CDR3 has 15 residues. The CDR3 here is CAIRGDRGHNSPLHF. In DNA, the CDR3 is TGTGCCATCAGGGGGGACAGGGGACATAATTCACCCCTCCACTTT.

This clone showed up just a few times. The CDR3 DNA is TGTGCCAGCAGCGGGGGACTCCAAGAGACCCAGTACTTC. It codes for CASSGGLQETQYF. The chain uses TRBV5-6 and TRBJ2-5; TRBD2 is a possible D gene (6 bases). The germline gives CDR1 SGHDT, CDR2 YYEEEE. The CDR3 sequence is 13 residues long. V was pared by 4 bases and J by 1 base, with 8 bases between.

This chain connects TRBV18 to TRBJ1-1; 12 bases fit TRBD1. V shed 6 bases, J shed 5 bases, and the junction held 13 bases outside the gene matches. Germline CDR1 KGHSH, CDR2 LQKENI. CDR3 size: 17 residues. DNA of the CDR3: TGTGCCAGCTCGCGCGCTACGGGACAGGGGGCACAGACTGAAGCTTTCTTT. This encodes CASSRATGQGAQTEAFF. Using reference TRBV18 and TRBJ1-1 for the parts outside the CDR3, the full variable domain is NAGVMQNPRHLVRRRGQEARLRCSPMKGHSHVYWYRQLPEEGLKFMVYLQKENIIDESGMPKERFSAEFPKEGPSILRIQQVVRGDSAAYFCASSRATGQGAQTEAFFGQGTRLTVV.

In this sample, this clone turned up a few times. The chain carries TRBV4-1 and TRBJ1-1; tentatively, D is TRBD1 (6 bases). Germline values: CDR1 MGHRA, CDR2 YSYEKL. Deletions cut 1 base from V and 5 bases from J, with 17 bases between. The CDR3 totals 16 residues. The DNA for the CDR3 is TGCGCCAGCAGCCAAGGTTACAGGGATAGGAGGACTGAAGCTTTCTTT. As protein: CASSQGYRDRRTEAFF.

This clone has only one observation. CDR3 region: CASSQTGTASSGNTIYF. CDR3 in DNA: TGTGCCAGCAGTCAAACCGGGACTGCTTCCTCTGGAAACACCATATATTTT. V is TRBV7-9 and J is TRBJ1-3, with D perhaps TRBD1 (5 bases). Germline loops: CDR1 SEHNR, CDR2 FQNEAQ (reference sequence). V dropped 6 bases and J dropped 0 bases, with 18 bases sitting between them. The CDR3 spans 17 residues.

Concerning this clone itself: Additional DNA sequences in this sample encode the identical CDR3. This chain links TRBV12-5 with TRBJ2-2; 10 bases agree with TRBD1. Germline assignment: CDR1 LGHNT and CDR2 FRNRAP. V shed 5 bases, J shed 6 bases, and the junction held 6 bases outside the gene matches. The CDR3 is 15 residues long. The CDR3 reads CASGPRQGAAGELFF. As DNA, the CDR3 is TGTGCTAGTGGTCCCCGACAGGGGGCGGCCGGGGAGCTGTTTTTT.

This chain joins TRBV12-5 and TRBJ2-1; possible D gene TRBD1, 6 bases. V was pared by 0 bases and J by 3 bases, with 21 bases between. CDR1 is LGHNT and CDR2 is FRNRAP in the germline V gene. The CDR3 spans 19 residues. The CDR3 is CASGLVPDGRGIDYNEQFF. The CDR3 coding sequence is TGTGCTAGTGGTTTGGTACCGGACGGCAGGGGAATTGACTACAATGAGCAGTTCTTC.

V is TRBV5-1 and J is TRBJ1-4, with unresolved D. With 4 bases removed from V and 4 bases from J, the gap between germline ends came to 8 bases. This CDR3 is 13 amino acids long. Germline V gene sequence: CDR1 SGHRS, CDR2 YFSETQ. The CDR3 loop reads CASSVRNNEKLFF. The CDR3 bases are TGCGCCAGCAGCGTCAGGAATAATGAAAAACTGTTTTTT.

This chain links TRBV5-6 with TRBJ2-6, with 7 bases lining up with TRBD2. CDR1 SGHDT and CDR2 YYEEEE come from the germline V gene. The CDR3 totals 17 residues. Trimming cost V 1 base and J 2 bases; bases outside gene matches: 6. CDR3 nucleotide sequence: TGTGCCAGCAGCTTGTACCAGGGAGGGGCTGGGGCCAACGTCCTGACTTTC. Protein sequence: CASSLYQGGAGANVLTF.

The chain carries TRBV6-5 and TRBJ1-1; D uncertain. Germline CDR1 is MNHEY and CDR2 is SVGAGI. Trimming shortened V by 8 bases and J by 7 bases, and 17 bases separated the two germline ends. CDR3 size: 13 residues. This CDR3 reads CASVREMLGEAFF. In DNA, the CDR3 is TGTGCCAGCGTTCGTGAGATGCTTGGTGAAGCTTTCTTT.

The V gene is TRBV3-1 (or the pseudogene TRBV3-2), the J gene TRBJ2-3; 8 bases are shared with TRBD2. This CDR3 has 15 residues. The germline V gene has CDR1 LGHDT and CDR2 YNNKEL (reference sequence). After removal of 4 bases from V and 0 bases from J, the junction contained 3 bases not matched to a gene. In DNA form, the CDR3 reads TGTGCCAGCAGCCGCGGGGGGCCGAGCACAGATACGCAGTATTTT. Encoded protein: CASSRGGPSTDTQYF.

The chain combines TRBV25-1 with TRBJ2-1; TRBD1 matches at 12 bases. This CDR3 is built from 15 residues. The germline CDR1 and CDR2 sequences are MGHDK and SYGVNS. The V segment lost 3 bases and the J segment 8 bases; nucleotides outside the gene matches: 5. CDR3 in DNA: TGTGCCAGCAGTGATCCAGGGACAGGGGGCGATGAGCAGTTCTTC. Amino acid sequence: CASSDPGTGGDEQFF.